This T cell receptor (beta chain) was documented in a study of CD8+ T cells in alopecia areata. General study points: Researchers report lesional scalp, most notably alopecia totalis/universalis, outstripped normal scalp in clonality.

For this clone: Its antigen remains unidentified.

Following RNA extraction, reverse transcription yielded cDNA that acted as the sequencing template. Clones were sequenced by immunoSEQ multiplex PCR, and TCRdb holds only the in-frame ones, with some missing. The sample lists about 150,000 clones; 50% to 65% were seen once. V gave up 1 base and J gave up 8 bases, with 9 bases separating them. CDR3 length: 13 amino acids. Germline loops: CDR1 MGHRA, CDR2 YSYEKL. The researchers isolated CD4+ and CD8+ T cells from PBMCs by sorting. The sequences come from CD8+ T cells sorted from blood, collected at week 0. The chain carries TRBV4-1 and TRBJ2-1; D remains ambiguous. This TCR was recovered from a human donor with alopecia areata. This chain's CDR3 is CASSQGVRDEQFF. The CDR3 DNA reads TGCGCCAGCAGCCAAGGCGTTAGGGATGAGCAGTTCTTC.